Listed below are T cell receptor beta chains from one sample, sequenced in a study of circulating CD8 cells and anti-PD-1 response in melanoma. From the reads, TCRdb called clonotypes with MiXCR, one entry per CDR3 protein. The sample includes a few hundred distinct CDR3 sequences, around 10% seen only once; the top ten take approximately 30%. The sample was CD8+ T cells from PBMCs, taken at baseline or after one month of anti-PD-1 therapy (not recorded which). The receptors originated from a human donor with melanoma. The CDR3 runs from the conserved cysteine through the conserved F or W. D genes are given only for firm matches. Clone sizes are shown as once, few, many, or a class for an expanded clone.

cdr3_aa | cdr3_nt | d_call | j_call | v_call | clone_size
CASTGDTSTNEKLFF | TGTGCCAGCACCGGGGACACTTCAACTAATGAAAAACTGTTTTTT | NA | TRBJ1-4 | TRBV2 | large
CASSTEGQGIDTQYF | TGTGCCAGCAGCACCGAGGGACAGGGGATAGATACGCAGTATTTT | TRBD1 | TRBJ2-3 | TRBV7-8 | medium-sized
CASSVATTHTGELFF | TGTGCCAGCAGCGTAGCGACGACTCACACCGGGGAGCTGTTTTTT | NA | TRBJ2-2 | TRBV9 | large